This T cell receptor beta chain comes out of a study of blood T cell repertoires in COVID-19. Looking at the study overall: T cells, B-cell-depleted T cells, or PBMCs provided the cDNA or gDNA that served as material.

TCRdb's table, derived via immunoSEQ multiplex PCR, lists solely in-frame clones and lacks some. This table holds some 400,000 clones, roughly 90% found once. Per the germline V gene, CDR1 is GTSNPN and CDR2 is SVGIG (reference sequence). With 2 bases removed from V and 2 bases from J, the gap between germline ends came to 7 bases. The CDR3 is 12 amino acids. Sequenced: PBMCs or T cells enriched from blood (not recorded which). V and J are TRBV30 and TRBJ2-7; D uncertain. This sequence originates from a woman aged 30 to 39 who had recovered from COVID-19. CDR3 bases: TGTGCCTGGAGTCACGAGGCCTACGAGCAGTACTTC. Translation gives CAWSHEAYEQYF.